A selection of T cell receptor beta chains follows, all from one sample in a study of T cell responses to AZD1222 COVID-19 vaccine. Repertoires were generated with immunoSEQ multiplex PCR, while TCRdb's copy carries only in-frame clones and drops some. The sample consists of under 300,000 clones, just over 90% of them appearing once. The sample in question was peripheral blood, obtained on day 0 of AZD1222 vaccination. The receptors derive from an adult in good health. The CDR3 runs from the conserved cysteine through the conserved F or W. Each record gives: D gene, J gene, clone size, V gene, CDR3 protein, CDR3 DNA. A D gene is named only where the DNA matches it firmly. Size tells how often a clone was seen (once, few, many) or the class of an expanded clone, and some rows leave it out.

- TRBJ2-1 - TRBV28 CASSFVGARNEQFF TGTGCCAGCAGTTTTGTAGGGGCTAGGAATGAGCAGTTCTTC
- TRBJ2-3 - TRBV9 CASRDFTDTQYF TGTGCCAGCCGCGATTTCACAGATACGCAGTATTTT
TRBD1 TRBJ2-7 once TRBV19 CASSAGQGYEQYF TGTGCCAGTAGTGCGGGACAGGGTTACGAGCAGTACTTC
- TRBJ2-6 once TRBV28 CASSFGGHRDGANVLTF TGTGCCAGCAGTTTTGGGGGACACAGGGATGGGGCCAACGTCCTGACTTTC
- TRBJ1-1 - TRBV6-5 CASSRQINTEAFF TGTGCCAGCAGCAGACAGATTAACACTGAAGCTTTCTTT
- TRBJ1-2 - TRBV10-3 CAISENHYGYTF TGTGCCATCAGTGAGAATCACTATGGCTACACCTTC
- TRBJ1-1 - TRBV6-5 CASSYSRAALNTEAFF TGTGCCAGCAGTTACTCGAGGGCCGCATTGAACACTGAAGCTTTCTTT
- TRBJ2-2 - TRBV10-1 CASSNRANGELFF TGCGCCAGCAGTAACAGGGCGAACGGGGAGCTGTTTTTT
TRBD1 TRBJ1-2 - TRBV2 CASRDRAVYGYTF TGTGCCAGCAGGGACAGGGCCGTCTATGGCTACACCTTC
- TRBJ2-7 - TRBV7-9 CASSVPLAREQYF TGTGCCAGCAGCGTCCCACTAGCTCGTGAGCAGTACTTC
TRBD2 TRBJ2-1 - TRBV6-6 CASSYGRSGSDEQFF TGTGCCAGCAGTTACGGGAGGAGCGGGAGCGATGAGCAGTTCTTC
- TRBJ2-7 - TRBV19 CASSPRTDTYEQYF TGTGCCAGTAGTCCTAGGACGGATACCTACGAGCAGTACTTC
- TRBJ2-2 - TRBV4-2 CASSHLQGSGELFF TGTGCCAGCAGCCACCTACAGGGTTCCGGGGAGCTGTTTTTT
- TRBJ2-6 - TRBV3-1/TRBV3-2 CASSQDQRPGGANVLTF TGTGCCAGCAGCCAGGACCAAAGACCTGGAGGGGCCAACGTCCTGACTTTC
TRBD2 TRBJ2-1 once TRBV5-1 CASSLIGTKSGRAKFF TGCGCCAGCAGCTTGATCGGGACAAAGAGCGGGAGGGCCAAGTTCTTC
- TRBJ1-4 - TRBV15 CATSRGGTIEKLFF TGTGCCACCAGCAGAGGAGGGACAATTGAAAAACTGTTTTTT
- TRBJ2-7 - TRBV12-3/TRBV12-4 CASSRGRTREQYF TGTGCCAGCAGCCGGGGACGGACTCGGGAGCAGTACTTC
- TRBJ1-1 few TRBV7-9 CASSAANTEAFF TGTGCCAGCAGCGCAGCTAACACTGAAGCTTTCTTT
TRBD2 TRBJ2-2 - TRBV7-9 CASRLAGGWDTGELFF TGTGCCAGCAGACTTGCGGGAGGCTGGGACACCGGGGAGCTGTTTTTT
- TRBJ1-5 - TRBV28 CASSRTASNQPQHF TGTGCCAGCAGTCGGACAGCTAGCAATCAGCCCCAGCATTTT
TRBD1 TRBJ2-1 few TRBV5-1 CASAEQGAYNEQFF TGCGCCAGCGCCGAGCAGGGGGCTTACAATGAGCAGTTCTTC
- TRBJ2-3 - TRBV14 CASSGQRGGGTDTQYF TGTGCCAGCAGCGGTCAAAGGGGAGGCGGGACAGATACGCAGTATTTT
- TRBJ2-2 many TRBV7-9 CASRKQGTRTGELFF TGTGCCAGCAGAAAACAGGGGACTCGCACCGGGGAGCTGTTTTTT
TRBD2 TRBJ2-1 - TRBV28 CASSLGGGEQFF TGTGCCAGCAGTTTAGGGGGGGGTGAGCAGTTCTTC
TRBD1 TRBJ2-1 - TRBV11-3 CASSADRAEQFF TGTGCCAGCAGCGCCGACAGGGCCGAGCAGTTCTTC
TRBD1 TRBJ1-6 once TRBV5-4 CASSLASSGGPGNSPLHF TGTGCCAGCAGCTTGGCCAGCTCAGGGGGCCCCGGGAATTCACCCCTCCACTTT
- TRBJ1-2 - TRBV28 CASSPDTYGYTF TGTGCCAGCAGCCCGGACACCTATGGCTACACCTTC
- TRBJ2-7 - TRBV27 CASSPRDRPYEQYF TGTGCCAGCAGTCCCCGGGACCGTCCCTACGAGCAGTACTTC
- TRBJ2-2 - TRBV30 CVGRVAGELFF TGTGTCGGGAGAGTTGCCGGGGAGCTGTTTTTT
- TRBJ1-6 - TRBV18 CASSPGAGSDSPLHF TGTGCCAGCTCCCCGGGGGCAGGGTCGGATTCACCCCTCCACTTT
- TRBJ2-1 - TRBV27 CASHAGGLLNEQFF TGTGCCAGCCATGCCGGGGGCCTACTCAATGAGCAGTTCTTC
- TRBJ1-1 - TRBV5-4 CASSSARVNTEAFF TGTGCCAGCAGCTCCGCTAGGGTCAACACTGAAGCTTTCTTT
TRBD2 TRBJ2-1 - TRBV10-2 CASRFLAGDDEQFF TGCGCCAGCAGGTTCCTAGCGGGGGACGATGAGCAGTTCTTC
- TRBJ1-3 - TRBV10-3 CAISDSGAAQGNTIYF TGTGCCATCAGTGACTCCGGGGCTGCCCAAGGAAACACCATATATTTT
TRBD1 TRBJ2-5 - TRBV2 CASRERQGQETQYF TGTGCCAGCAGGGAGCGACAGGGCCAAGAGACCCAGTACTTC
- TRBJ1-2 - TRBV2 CASSEVSGELNYGYTF TGTGCCAGCAGTGAAGTATCCGGCGAGCTTAACTATGGCTACACCTTC
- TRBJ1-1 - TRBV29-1 CSGRGGTEAFF TGCAGCGGGCGGGGGGGCACTGAAGCTTTCTTT
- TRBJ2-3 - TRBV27 CASGDSDRVTDTQYF TGTGCCAGCGGGGACTCCGACAGGGTGACAGATACGCAGTATTTT
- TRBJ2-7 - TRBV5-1 CASSYGVGDHEQYF TGCGCCAGCAGCTACGGGGTGGGGGACCACGAGCAGTACTTC
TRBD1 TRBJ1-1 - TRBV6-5 CASSRRQGVNTEAFF TGTGCCAGCAGTCGCCGACAGGGGGTGAACACTGAAGCTTTCTTT
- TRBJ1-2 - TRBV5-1 CASSSGGGIANYGYTF TGCGCCAGCAGCTCAGGAGGTGGAATTGCTAACTATGGCTACACCTTC
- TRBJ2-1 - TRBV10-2 CASSGKTNEQFF TGCGCCAGCAGTGGAAAGACCAATGAGCAGTTCTTC